The present T cell receptor beta chain was sequenced within a study of PD-1 blockade in classical Hodgkin lymphoma. Sequencing was performed with immunoSEQ multiplex PCR; in TCRdb, only in-frame clones are kept and a portion is missing. The data contain 120,000 to 150,000 clones, just under 80% of them singletons. In every patient, relapse followed autologous stem cell transplantation, while exposure to brentuximab vedotin differed. There are a few counts of this clone. The V end lost 0 bases, the J end lost 7 bases, and 7 bases lay between the germline ends. The germline CDR1 and CDR2 sequences are MNHEY and SMNVEV (reference sequence). The CDR3 is made up of 14 amino acids.

The rearrangement links TRBV27 to TRBJ1-6; no clear D. This material consisted of peripheral blood mononuclear cells (PBMCs), taken before the second cycle of nivolumab. This clonotype was obtained from a human donor with classical Hodgkin lymphoma. The CDR3 region is CASSLSRLNSPLHF. CDR3 coding DNA: TGTGCCAGCAGTTTATCGAGGCTGAATTCACCCCTCCACTTT.